This TCR beta chain was sequenced for a study of control samples from healthy donors and cancer patients. Germline V gene lookup returns CDR1 SGHVS and CDR2 FQNEAQ. The CDR3 is made up of 15 amino acids. J lost 0 bases, V lost 7 bases, and 9 bases had no gene match. The data were produced by immunoSEQ multiplex PCR, yet TCRdb's version contains in-frame clones alone and is incomplete. The sample has 95,000 to 150,000 clones; around 87% are singletons. Input material: blood. This TCR was sampled from a man between 40 and 49 years old in good health. The V call is TRBV7-8, the J call TRBJ2-7, with 7 bases matching TRBD1. CDR3 loop: CASTLSEGASYEQYF. The CDR3 DNA sequence: TGTGCCAGCACCCTATCCGAGGGGGCCTCCTACGAGCAGTACTTC.